The sequence of this T cell receptor (beta chain) was determined in a study of blood T cell repertoires in COVID-19 (dated by TCRdb to about 2020). Background on the whole study: The collaborator samples originated in the United States, Italy and Spain and spanned the acute and convalescent phases of COVID-19. The prospective study material was composed of cDNA or gDNA derived from T cells, B-cell-depleted T cells, or PBMCs. The dataset comprised deeply sampled blood TCRbeta repertoires from subjects exposed to, actively infected with, or recovered from COVID-19. A freely available public database, intended as a resource for researchers studying the immune response to SARS-CoV-2, is where the repertoires were released. Samples were obtained from the ongoing ImmuneRACE study (first 160 participants) and from 950 to 1,500 subjects provided by 6 global collaborators. Nearly every sample came with metadata listing a de-identified subject ID, COVID-19 status, age in years and sex. Where available, HLA class I and class II types were obtained from metadata supplied by the sample provider rather than from assay-based typing.

Overall study outcomes, separate from this receptor: How much clinical and demographic metadata was included differed by source and by participant, and the metadata was provided uncurated.

With regard to this clone: This clone's antigen is unknown. No qualities accompany the bases; no much larger clone lies one base away.

V loses 2 bases, J loses 10 bases, and the germline ends lie 17 bases apart. Via the germline V gene (reference sequence), CDR1 is LGHDT and CDR2 YNNKEL. From the cysteine up to the phenylalanine, the CDR3 has a length of 14 residues. Just the 42-base CDR3 DNA is kept, in frame starting at base 1. The immunoSEQ Assay, a bias-controlled multiplex PCR, was used to amplify TCRbeta CDR3 regions from genomic DNA. As for the authors' bioinformatics: Within the assay, amplification of reference gene primers was used to estimate how many nucleated cells each sample contained. To quantify the absolute abundance of each unique TCRbeta CDR3 rearrangement, sequence reads were collapsed and filtered. For each sample, productive Simpson clonality was calculated as the square root of Simpson's diversity index over productive rearrangements. TCRdb provides this immuneACCESS table in a form limited to in-frame rearrangements. Some clones are lacking; in checked studies, under half of them reflect an unresolved V gene, and why the rest are absent is not known. V and J calls and clone size are copied from that table; D and trimming were computed from the DNA. The sample yields 95,000 or so clones; 65% to 85% were counted once. The top ten clones comprise 25% of the sample.

The collaborating institutions used their own protocols to collect whole blood in K2EDTA tubes. Collaborator samples were shipped for TCRbeta analysis as frozen whole blood, isolated PBMCs, or DNA extracted from either sample type. The sequenced sample consisted of peripheral blood. The receptor was isolated from an elderly man with active or convalescent COVID-19. The V and J segments used are TRBV3-1 (or the pseudogene TRBV3-2) and TRBJ1-1, with no reliable assignment of the D segment. The CDR3: CASSQHRTGAGAFF. The DNA reads as follows: TGTGCCAGCAGCCAACACCGGACGGGAGCCGGAGCTTTCTTT.